What follows are 16 T cell receptor beta chains derived from one specimen sequenced in a study of OX40 agonist ivuxolimab in advanced cancers. TCRdb's table, derived via immunoSEQ multiplex PCR, lists solely in-frame clones and lacks some. The table includes 100,000 to 120,000 clones, around nine tenths detected once. The material sequenced was CD4+ or CD8+ T cells sorted from blood, taken in a trial of the OX40 agonist ivuxolimab. The receptors derive from an adult with an advanced solid tumor such as melanoma, head and neck, liver or kidney cancer.

This rearrangement joins TRBV10-3 to TRBJ2-7; D ambiguous. The CDR3 covers 11 residues. CDR1 is ENHRY and CDR2 is SYGVKD in the germline V gene. V was cut by 2 bases and J by 6 bases, with 5 bases left in between. The CDR3 is CAISEATEQYF. The CDR3 DNA is TGTGCCATCAGTGAGGCGACCGAGCAGTACTTC.

The chain carries TRBV29-1 and TRBJ1-2; D is perhaps TRBD1 (6 bases). Germline CDR1 and CDR2: SQVTM and ANQGSEA. V shed 0 bases and J shed 5 bases, with 16 bases lying between them. This CDR3 contains 15 residues. CDR3 in amino acids: CSVEDVGAGAYGYTF. CDR3 DNA: TGCAGCGTTGAAGATGTGGGGGCAGGGGCTTATGGCTACACCTTC.

V and J are TRBV7-3 and TRBJ2-2; 10 bases match TRBD2. The CDR3 has 17 amino acids. The V gene end was trimmed by 5 bases and the J gene end by 1 base; junction bases not matched to a gene: 7. The germline CDR1 and CDR2 sequences are SGHTA and FQGTGA. CDR3 in DNA: TGTGCCAGCAGCATACTAGCGGGAACCCAGAACACCGGGGAGCTGTTTTTT. The encoded protein is CASSILAGTQNTGELFF.

This clone appeared once. This chain connects TRBV20-1 to TRBJ2-1; no clear D. The germline V gene has CDR1 DFQATT and CDR2 SNEGSKA (reference sequence). V was cut by 4 bases and J by 12 bases, with 13 bases left in between. This CDR3 is built from 11 residues. The chain's CDR3 is CSATGEEGQFF. CDR3 bases: TGCAGTGCTACCGGAGAGGAAGGGCAGTTCTTC.

This rearrangement joins TRBV7-2 to TRBJ2-7; possibly TRBD1 for D (6 bases). CDR1 and CDR2 from the germline V gene are SGHTA and FQGNSA. CDR3 length equals 13 residues. V lost 5 bases and J lost 2, with 10 bases in between. The CDR3 DNA sequence: TGTGCCAGCAGCCCGGACAGCCCCTACGAGCAGTACTTC. This gives the protein CASSPDSPYEQYF. Variable domain in full (rest from reference TRBV7-2 and TRBJ2-7): GAGVSQSPSNKVTEKGKDVELRCDPISGHTALYWYRQSLGQGLEFLIYFQGNSAPDKSGLPSDRFSAERTGGSVSTLTIQRTQQEDSAVYLCASSPDSPYEQYFGPGTRLTVT.

This chain links TRBV19 with TRBJ1-4, with D possibly TRBD1 on 5 matching bases. Trimming shortened V by 5 bases and J by 7 bases, and 17 bases separated the two germline ends. This CDR3 contains 15 residues. Germline CDR1 reads LNHDA; CDR2 reads SQIVND (reference sequence). The chain's CDR3 is CASSLGSRVSEKLFF. DNA for the CDR3: TGTGCCAGTAGTCTGGGGAGCAGGGTTAGTGAAAAACTGTTTTTT.

As concerns this clone: The same CDR3 can be traced to other DNA sequences in this sample. The V call is TRBV5-8, the J call TRBJ2-2; no definite D call. The V end was cut by 3 bases, the J end by 1 base, with 7 bases between. Germline CDR1 and CDR2: SGHTS and YDEGEE. There are 14 residues in the CDR3. This CDR3 is CASSWTVNTGELFF. CDR3 coding DNA: TGTGCCAGCAGCTGGACCGTGAACACCGGGGAGCTGTTTTTT. The full variable domain, rest sourced from reference TRBV5-8 and TRBJ2-2, is EAGVTQSPTHLIKTRGQQATLRCSPISGHTSVYWYQQALGLGLQFLLWYDEGEERNRGNFPPRFSGRQFPNYSSELNVNALELEDSALYLCASSWTVNTGELFFGEGSRLTVL.

The chain carries TRBV7-8 and TRBJ1-1; D is uncertain. Germline assignment: CDR1 SGHVS and CDR2 FQNEAQ. This CDR3 is 13 amino acids long. The ends were cut back, 1 base at V and 2 bases at J, with 5 bases in the middle. The CDR3 nucleotides are TGTGCCAGCAGCTTAGACAGAAACACTGAAGCTTTCTTT. The encoded protein is CASSLDRNTEAFF. The full variable domain, with the rest looked up from reference TRBV7-8 and TRBJ1-1, is GAGVSQSPRYKVAKRGQDVALRCDPISGHVSLFWYQQALGQGPEFLTYFQNEAQLDKSGLPSDRFFAERPEGSVSTLKIQRTQQEDSAVYLCASSLDRNTEAFFGQGTRLTVV.

The chain employs TRBV5-4 and TRBJ1-2; 11 positions match TRBD1. This CDR3 has 16 amino acids. Germline loops: CDR1 SGHNT, CDR2 YYREEE (reference sequence). J was trimmed by 8 bases and V by 0 bases; bases with no gene match: 9. CDR3 DNA sequence: TGTGCCAGCAGCTTGGCCGAACGTAGGACAGGGGGCGGCTACACCTTC. This gives the protein CASSLAERRTGGGYTF.

The chain uses TRBV7-6 and TRBJ1-3; 7 positions match TRBD1. In germline, CDR1 is SGHVS, CDR2 FNYEAQ. V shed 3 bases and J 4 bases; nucleotides not matched to a gene: 6. The CDR3 sequence is 15 residues long. The DNA for the CDR3 is TGTGCCAGCAGCTTCCGACCGGGACAGGGAAACACCATATATTTT. This codes for CASSFRPGQGNTIYF.

The chain links TRBV4-2 to TRBJ2-1; TRBD1 matches 7 bases. Germline V gene sequence: CDR1 LGHNA, CDR2 YNFKEQ. CDR3 length equals 17 residues. V was pared by 4 bases and J by 2 bases, with 11 bases of the junction left unmatched. CDR3 sequence reads: CASSPFDRAIPYNEQFF. CDR3 DNA sequence: TGTGCCAGCAGCCCATTCGACAGGGCGATCCCCTACAATGAGCAGTTCTTC.

The rearrangement joins TRBV6-5 to TRBJ1-1; D ambiguous. V was cut by 2 bases and J by 3 bases, with 1 base left in between. CDR3 length: 11 amino acids. The germline gives CDR1 MNHEY, CDR2 SVGAGI. The DNA for the CDR3 is TGTGCCAGCAGTTACGACACTGAAGCTTTCTTT. Encoded protein: CASSYDTEAFF.

The chain uses TRBV6-6 and TRBJ1-1, with D perhaps matching TRBD1 (5 bases). Trimming stripped 0 bases from V and 5 bases from J, with 10 bases between. The CDR3 has 14 residues. Per the germline V gene, CDR1 is MNHNY and CDR2 is SVGAGI (reference sequence). Here the CDR3 DNA reads TGTGCCAGCAGTTACTCCGGGGGAGAAACTGAAGCTTTCTTT. As protein: CASSYSGGETEAFF.

The rearrangement links TRBV6-5 to TRBJ2-3; D possibly matches TRBD1 or TRBD2 (5 bases each). The V gene lost 4 bases and the J gene lost 6 bases, with 17 bases spanning the gap. In germline, CDR1 is MNHEY, CDR2 SVGAGI. The CDR3 extends over 15 amino acids. The CDR3 region is CASSLGPPTGDTQYF. The CDR3 coding sequence is TGTGCCAGCAGTTTGGGACCTCCAACGGGGGATACGCAGTATTTT.

The rearrangement links TRBV28 to TRBJ2-3; 8 bases are shared with TRBD1. CDR1 and CDR2 from the germline V gene are MDHEN and SYDVKM. V dropped 9 bases and J dropped 3; count of bases not matched to a gene: 8. The CDR3 runs 14 residues. CDR3 protein: CARARGLFTDTQYF. CDR3 coding DNA: TGTGCCAGGGCCAGGGGGCTTTTTACAGATACGCAGTATTTT.

CDR3 protein: CASSQEPHNEQFF. The CDR3 bases are TGCGCCAGCAGCCAAGAGCCTCACAATGAGCAGTTCTTC. This rearrangement joins TRBV4-1 to TRBJ2-1; no reliable D call. Germline V gives CDR1 MGHRA, CDR2 YSYEKL. The CDR3 sequence is 13 residues long. V was pared by 0 bases and J by 5 bases, with 5 bases between.